This T cell receptor (beta chain) was sequenced for a study of Graves' ophthalmopathy and Graves' hyperthyroidism. This clonotype was recorded many times. Amplification of TCR beta CDR3 regions used RNA transcripts. A first-round RT-PCR used HTBI primers, followed by a second-round multiplex PCR. TCRdb re-called the multiplex PCR reads with MiXCR, one entry per CDR3 protein. The sample includes almost 400,000 distinct CDR3 sequences, approximately 16% of them seen just once. This CDR3 region has 15 residues. Looked up from germline, CDR1 is SGHTA and CDR2 is FQGNSA. Unmatched junction bases numbered 8, after V lost 4 bases and J lost 3 bases.

This clonotype was sampled from a young woman with Graves' ophthalmopathy. V gene TRBV7-2 combines with J gene TRBJ2-7; 8 nucleotides agree with TRBD2. The sequencing input was peripheral blood. The CDR3 DNA reads TGTGCCAGCAGCTCGGCAGCGGGAGCGCGCTACGAGCAGTACTTC. Translating gives CASSSAAGARYEQYF.